This TCR beta chain was captured by sequencing in a study of PD-1 blockade in classical Hodgkin lymphoma. Across the whole study: It was nivolumab at 3 mg/kg, given intravenously every 2 weeks, that patients received.

Assay: immunoSEQ multiplex PCR; the TCRdb copy retains only in-frame clones and omits some. The table has roughly 24,000 clones, around three quarters seen once. Every patient experienced relapse after autologous stem cell transplantation, and brentuximab vedotin exposure varied. Germline assignment: CDR1 PRHDT and CDR2 FYEKMQ (reference sequence). Trimming cost V 5 bases and J 7 bases, with 14 bases left between them. The CDR3 sequence is 13 residues long. Study-wide points: It was among complete responders that baseline diversity resembled that of newly diagnosed patients. Newly diagnosed patients were reported to exhibit reduced baseline TCR diversity relative to healthy donors.

Details on this clone: The antigen is undetermined.

The chain links TRBV13 to TRBJ2-5, with D perhaps assigned TRBD1 or TRBD2 (5 bases each). The clonotype was recovered from a human donor with classical Hodgkin lymphoma. This material consisted of peripheral blood mononuclear cells (PBMCs), taken before the second cycle of nivolumab. CDR3 sequence: CASSPGTAGTQYF. The CDR3, as DNA: TGTGCCAGCAGCCCCGGGACCGCCGGGACCCAGTACTTC.